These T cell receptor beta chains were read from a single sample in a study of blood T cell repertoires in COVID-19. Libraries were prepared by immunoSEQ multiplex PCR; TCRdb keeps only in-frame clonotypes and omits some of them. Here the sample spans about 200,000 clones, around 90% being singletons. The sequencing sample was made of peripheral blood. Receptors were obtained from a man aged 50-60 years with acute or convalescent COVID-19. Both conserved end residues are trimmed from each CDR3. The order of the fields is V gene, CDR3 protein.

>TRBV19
ASSLTGEGLYEQY
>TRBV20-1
SASRYADRGSYEQY
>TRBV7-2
ASSLRTGVAGELF
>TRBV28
ASSLYPPGRGPDTQY
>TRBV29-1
SVDVGQINYGYT
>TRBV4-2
ASSQATSGAYNEQF
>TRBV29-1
SVRRGYGYT
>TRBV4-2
ASSQVVGTPTDTQY
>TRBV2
ASSVGNQSQH
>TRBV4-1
ASSHLVGQSTDTQY
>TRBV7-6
ASSLVGGSYNEQF
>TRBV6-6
ASSSYQETQY
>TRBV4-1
ASGTGGYSNQPQH
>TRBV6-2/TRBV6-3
ASSYHRGLSPAAYNEQF
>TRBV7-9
ASSPLGQGAQPQH
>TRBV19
ASSRAVDQETQY
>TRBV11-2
ASSSPGGLDSGANVLT
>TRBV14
ASSQARRQRY
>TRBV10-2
ASSGQGLTYGYT
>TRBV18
ASSPPSTSGPYEQY
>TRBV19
ASSISPTRPPHNEQF
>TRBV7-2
ASSQRGGSNTGELF
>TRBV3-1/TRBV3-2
ASSHGSGTGELF
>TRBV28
ASSLPTGRQTQY
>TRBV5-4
ASSFGGQLRGELF
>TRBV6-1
ASSDGGQGVGYT
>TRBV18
ASSGTRISTDTQY
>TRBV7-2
ASTHRGGGGTDTQY
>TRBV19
ASSISQNTGELF
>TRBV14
ASSLLRGEKLF
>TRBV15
ATSRDPGLSTNTGELF
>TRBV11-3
ASSSGGSYNEQF
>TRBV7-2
ASSFKGGGPGELF
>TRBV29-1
SGNRGRTEAF
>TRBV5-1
ASSFFGGGDTGELF
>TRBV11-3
ASSLNGQGVHSPLH
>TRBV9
ASSARGLAGVTGELF
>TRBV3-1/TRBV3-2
ASSFPAQGANQPQH
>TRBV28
ASSSPAGRDYTDTQY
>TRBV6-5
ATLGTGTETQY
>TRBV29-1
SVERTGNTEAF
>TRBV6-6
ASTRENQPQH
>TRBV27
ASSPRGGSYEQY
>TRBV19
ASTTSGGTYYEQY
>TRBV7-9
ASSSRTGGELF
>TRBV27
ASGRADTQY
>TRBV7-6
ASSLGPASGTDTQY
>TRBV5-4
ASSLPGWNSPLH
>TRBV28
ASSRTSGEKTQY
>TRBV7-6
ASSPTRSAGELF